The clone carrying this T cell receptor beta chain has a count of ten or more. Its antigen is not known. For TCR, cDNA came from 5'RACE template switching, which added a universal primer site and UMIs. TCRdb reprocessed the 5' RACE reads with MiXCR, giving one entry per CDR3 protein. Among about 320,000 distinct CDR3 sequences listed, around 10% were seen once. This CDR3 is built from 12 residues. Between the trimmed V and J ends, which lost 1 base and 8 bases, there was a span of 8 bases. Germline V gene sequence: CDR1 SGHTA, CDR2 FQGNSA. This sample stems from a study of T cells after yellow fever vaccination. Across the study: Fractions of low cell number were prepared using SMART-Seq v4 Ultra Low Input. Findings and caveats of the study: At 95% to 98% for CD4 and over 80% for CD8, most primary-vaccination clones showed up again after the booster. Abundant bulk-population clonotypes could contaminate the FACS-sorted repertoires.

The sequences come from CD4+ T cells sorted from PBMCs, collected 45 days after the yellow fever booster vaccination. The V call is TRBV7-2, the J call TRBJ1-1; D remains unclear. The TCR comes from a man aged 18-30 years who received the YFV17D yellow fever vaccine. CDR3 bases: TGTGCCAGCAGCTTAGGTGTAGGGGAAGCTTTCTTT. It translates to CASSLGVGEAFF.